The following is a T cell receptor (beta chain) sequence with its context. The data are from a study of blood T cell repertoires in COVID-19. Produced via immunoSEQ multiplex PCR; TCRdb's table is partial and in-frame only. The profile shows 30,000 to 35,000 clones, 89% of them singletons. The sample was peripheral blood. The TCR was taken from an older man with acute or convalescent COVID-19.

This CDR3 is CASNTGTGFNEQFF. CDR3 nucleotide sequence: TGTGCCAGCAATACCGGGACAGGGTTCAATGAGCAGTTCTTC. This sequence joins TRBV2 and TRBJ2-1; 9 positions agree with TRBD1. After removal of 7 bases from V and 6 bases from J, the junction contained 7 bases not matched to a gene. CDR1 and CDR2 (germline): SNHLY, FYNNEI. The CDR3 totals 14 residues.